Listed below are T cell receptor beta chains from one sample, sequenced in a study of cytomegalovirus exposure and HLA in healthy donors. Using immunoSEQ multiplex PCR, the repertoire was profiled, and TCRdb retains in-frame clones only, with some absent. The data hold 120,000 to 150,000 clones, with 60% to 80% observed a single time. Input material: PBMCs. The origin of the receptors is a woman aged 40 to 50 in good health and CMV-seropositive. The CDR3 runs from the conserved cysteine through the conserved F or W. D genes are given only for firm matches. The size entry is marked missing in some rows and otherwise reads once, few, many or a size class.

>few|TRBV7-9|TRBD1|TRBJ2-7
CASSPSTGSYEQYF
TGTGCCAGCAGCCCATCGACAGGGAGCTACGAGCAGTACTTC
>few|TRBV5-4|-|TRBJ1-1
CASSLGRDNTEAFF
TGTGCCAGCAGCTTGGGCAGGGATAACACTGAAGCTTTCTTT
>-|TRBV6-1|TRBD1|TRBJ2-3
CASTGVGTDTQYF
TGTGCCAGTACAGGGGTTGGCACAGATACGCAGTATTTT
>-|TRBV30|-|TRBJ2-5
CAWKRGVGQETQYF
TGTGCCTGGAAGCGCGGAGTAGGCCAAGAGACCCAGTACTTC
>-|TRBV7-9|TRBD2|TRBJ2-7
CASISGGSSYEQYF
TGTGCCAGCATCTCGGGGGGAAGCTCCTACGAGCAGTACTTC
>-|TRBV18|TRBD1|TRBJ2-7
CASSTGQGSIYEQYF
TGTGCCAGCTCAACAGGACAGGGTTCCATCTACGAGCAGTACTTC
>-|TRBV2|TRBD1|TRBJ2-3
CASRGQGHTDTQYF
TGTGCCAGCAGGGGACAGGGACACACAGATACGCAGTATTTT
>-|TRBV2|-|TRBJ1-4
CASIVRTGNEKLFF
TGTGCCAGCATTGTTAGGACGGGAAATGAAAAACTGTTTTTT
>-|TRBV25-1|-|TRBJ1-2
CASSEAVYGYTF
TGTGCCAGCAGTGAAGCAGTCTATGGCTACACCTTC
>few|TRBV5-1|TRBD1|TRBJ2-5
CASSLVTGTGQETQYF
TGCGCCAGCAGCTTGGTTACGGGGACAGGCCAAGAGACCCAGTACTTC
>once|TRBV9|-|TRBJ2-5
CASSVAGTLGGETQYF
TGTGCCAGCAGCGTAGCCGGGACTCTAGGTGGGGAGACCCAGTACTTC
>few|TRBV19|-|TRBJ2-5
CASSIGQGGTQYF
TGTGCCAGTAGTATTGGCCAGGGAGGGACCCAGTACTTC
>-|TRBV19|-|TRBJ1-2
CATVQGSGYTF
TGTGCCACCGTACAGGGCTCGGGCTACACCTTC
>-|TRBV27|-|TRBJ1-6
CASSSRGVITPLHF
TGTGCCAGCAGTTCCCGGGGGGTGATTACACCCCTCCACTTT
>-|TRBV27|TRBD1|TRBJ1-2
CASSLRDSYGYTF
TGTGCCAGCAGCCTTCGGGACAGCTATGGCTACACCTTC
>few|TRBV11-2|TRBD1|TRBJ2-7
CASSRQGGSPYEQYF
TGTGCCAGCAGCCGACAGGGGGGATCCCCCTACGAGCAGTACTTC
>-|TRBV5-1|-|TRBJ2-5
CASSLAGQKETQYF
TGCGCCAGCAGCTTGGCCGGACAGAAAGAGACCCAGTACTTC
>-|TRBV7-6|TRBD2|TRBJ2-2
CASSLELADLPISGELFF
TGTGCCAGCAGCTTAGAACTAGCGGACCTACCGATCTCCGGGGAGCTGTTTTTT
>-|TRBV28|-|TRBJ1-2
CASWGSNYGYTF
TGTGCCAGCTGGGGCAGTAACTATGGCTACACCTTC
>-|TRBV10-1|TRBD2|TRBJ2-7
CASSEYASGPFYEQYF
TGCGCCAGCAGTGAGTACGCTAGCGGTCCCTTCTACGAGCAGTACTTC
>-|TRBV20-1|-|TRBJ2-3
CSASSGRGQYF
TGCAGTGCTAGTTCCGGGCGGGGGCAGTATTTT
>once|TRBV28|-|TRBJ2-5
CASSLFRGQGETQYF
TGTGCCAGCAGTTTGTTTCGGGGCCAGGGGGAGACCCAGTACTTC
>-|TRBV6-1|-|TRBJ1-2
CASSALRESHGYTF
TGTGCCAGCAGTGCACTCAGGGAAAGTCATGGCTACACCTTC
>-|TRBV18|-|TRBJ1-5
CASSPGVHNQPQHF
TGTGCCAGCTCACCCGGGGTTCACAATCAGCCCCAGCATTTT
>-|TRBV4-2|TRBD1|TRBJ2-7
CASSQDRKFGTVSYEQYF
TGTGCCAGCAGCCAAGATAGGAAGTTTGGGACAGTCTCCTACGAGCAGTACTTC
>-|TRBV7-9|-|TRBJ1-2
CASSASPRGAGPGYTF
TGTGCCAGCAGCGCAAGCCCCAGGGGAGCAGGTCCTGGCTACACCTTC
>-|TRBV27|-|TRBJ2-7
CASSNFIEQYF
TGTGCCAGCAGTAACTTTATCGAGCAGTACTTC
>-|TRBV29-1|TRBD1|TRBJ2-5
CSVAPRGLQTQYF
TGCAGCGTTGCTCCCAGGGGGCTGCAGACCCAGTACTTC
>-|TRBV20-1|-|TRBJ2-7
CSALGGAEQYF
TGCAGCGCCCTGGGGGGAGCGGAGCAGTACTTC
>-|TRBV6-1|-|TRBJ1-5
CASSEIQGRNQPQHF
TGTGCCAGCAGTGAGATACAGGGCCGCAATCAGCCCCAGCATTTT
>-|TRBV7-3|-|TRBJ2-1
CASSLLGLRGNEQFF
TGTGCCAGCAGCTTACTCGGGCTACGGGGTAATGAGCAGTTCTTC
>once|TRBV6-6|-|TRBJ2-7
CASSAGAREGVYEQYF
TGTGCCAGCAGTGCAGGGGCAAGGGAGGGTGTGTACGAGCAGTACTTC
>-|TRBV5-1|TRBD2|TRBJ2-7
CASSLRTSGGSNYEQYF
TGCGCCAGCAGCTTAAGAACTAGCGGGGGCTCTAACTACGAGCAGTACTTC
>-|TRBV9|-|TRBJ2-7
CASSVTPGDYEQYF
TGTGCCAGCAGCGTGACTCCGGGGGACTACGAGCAGTACTTC
>-|TRBV5-4|-|TRBJ1-1
CASSGAQGTEAFF
TGTGCCAGCAGCGGAGCACAGGGAACTGAAGCTTTCTTT
>once|TRBV6-5|-|TRBJ1-1
CASSYGGGTEAFF
TGTGCCAGCAGTTACGGGGGGGGCACTGAAGCTTTCTTT
>-|TRBV7-3|TRBD2|TRBJ2-5
CASSLNGGAFETQYF
TGTGCCAGCAGCTTAAACGGGGGGGCCTTCGAGACCCAGTACTTC
>-|TRBV30|TRBD2|TRBJ2-1
CAWKAGAPSNEQFF
TGTGCCTGGAAAGCGGGGGCCCCGTCCAATGAGCAGTTCTTC
>-|TRBV9|TRBD1|TRBJ1-2
CASSETGTGRGPNYGYTF
TGTGCCAGCAGCGAGACCGGGACAGGGAGGGGGCCTAACTATGGCTACACCTTC
>-|TRBV6-1|TRBD1|TRBJ1-1
CASGGQGGTEAFF
TGTGCCAGCGGAGGACAGGGTGGCACTGAAGCTTTCTTT
>few|TRBV6-5|TRBD2|TRBJ2-7
CATRTSGNYEQYF
TGTGCCACCAGGACTAGCGGGAACTACGAGCAGTACTTC
>few|TRBV10-3|-|TRBJ1-5
CAIRQGSNQPQHF
TGTGCCATCAGGCAGGGAAGCAATCAGCCCCAGCATTTT
>-|TRBV9|TRBD1|TRBJ1-3
CASSVTGGNSGNTIYF
TGTGCCAGCAGCGTAACAGGGGGCAACTCTGGAAACACCATATATTTT
>few|TRBV6-5|-|TRBJ2-5
CASSSTTPETQYF
TGTGCCAGCTCTTCCACAACCCCGGAGACCCAGTACTTC
>few|TRBV19|TRBD1|TRBJ1-6
CASSPPGGGSPLHF
TGTGCCAGTAGCCCTCCAGGGGGCGGTTCACCCCTCCACTTT
>-|TRBV15|-|TRBJ1-4
CATSRGGGSGTTNEKLFF
TGTGCCACCAGCAGAGGGGGAGGTTCGGGGACTACTAATGAAAAACTGTTTTTT
>few|TRBV7-2|-|TRBJ1-1
CASSFTGSSTEAFF
TGTGCCAGCAGCTTTACAGGGAGTAGCACTGAAGCTTTCTTT
>-|TRBV27|-|TRBJ2-7
CASSLSKGQGWGEQYF
TGTGCCAGCAGTTTATCGAAGGGACAAGGCTGGGGAGAGCAGTACTTC
>-|TRBV19|TRBD2|TRBJ2-3
CASSIPLSSGATDTQYF
TGTGCCAGTAGTATCCCGCTGTCTAGCGGGGCCACAGATACGCAGTATTTT
>few|TRBV9|TRBD1|TRBJ1-1
CASSGQGSTEAFF
TGTGCCAGCAGCGGACAGGGGTCGACTGAAGCTTTCTTT
>-|TRBV28|-|TRBJ1-3
CASSFYGDSGNTIYF
TGTGCCAGCAGTTTTTACGGGGACTCTGGAAACACCATATATTTT
>-|TRBV7-9|-|TRBJ1-1
CASRRELEAFF
TGTGCCAGCAGGAGAGAGCTTGAAGCTTTCTTT
>-|TRBV6-5|-|TRBJ1-5
CASSGQSGQPQHF
TGTGCCAGCAGTGGACAGTCGGGTCAGCCCCAGCATTTT
>-|TRBV7-2|TRBD1|TRBJ1-5
CASSIRTGSNQPQHF
TGTGCCAGCAGCATTCGGACAGGGAGCAATCAGCCCCAGCATTTT
>-|TRBV5-1|TRBD1|TRBJ1-1
CASSTGQGSTEAFF
TGCGCCAGCAGCACCGGACAGGGAAGTACTGAAGCTTTCTTT